These 16 T cell receptor beta chains share one sample of origin, sequenced in a study of CD8+CD57+ T cells in acquired aplastic anemia. According to the study, genomic DNA was the template for TCR beta VDJ and CDR3 profiling. Using its own MiXCR run on the reads, TCRdb lists one record per CDR3 protein. The data show some 240,000 distinct CDR3 sequences, 30% to 35% seen once. Sequencing input: sorted CD4+, CD8+, or CD8+CD57+ T cells (not recorded which) from PBMCs. Source of these receptors: a human donor in good health, serving as a control.

The CDR3 nucleotides are TGTGCCAGCAGTTTCGGGACAGGGGACTACAATGAGCAGTTCTTC. It translates to CASSFGTGDYNEQFF. The genes are TRBV7-9 and TRBJ2-1; 10 bases are a match to TRBD1. The germline V gene encodes CDR1 SEHNR and CDR2 FQNEAQ (reference sequence). The J segment lost 3 bases and the V segment lost 6 bases, leaving 5 bases of the junction unmatched. The CDR3 consists of 15 residues.

This clonotype was seen a few times. The chain recombines TRBV19 with TRBJ1-4, with TRBD1 as a possible D gene (5 bases). CDR3 length equals 14 residues. V was trimmed by 2 bases and J by 8 bases, leaving 12 bases between them. Germline V lookup: CDR1 LNHDA, CDR2 SQIVND (reference sequence). CDR3 region: CASSIRDGLEKLFF. DNA of the CDR3: TGTGCCAGTAGTATAAGGGACGGGTTAGAAAAACTGTTTTTT.

There are a few counts of this clonotype. The CDR3 carries no conserved terminal phenylalanine or tryptophan, so it likely arises from a read error. Because the CDR3's place on the DNA is in doubt, the DNA is left out and the CDR3 is given as listed by TCRdb. The chain carries TRBV6-1 and TRBJ2-7; the D call in the table, TRBD1, was not verified against the DNA. In germline, CDR1 is MNHNS, CDR2 SASEGT. The CDR3 spans 14 amino acids, including both terminal residues. This CDR3 reads CASREFRDRGVFVS.

This clonotype was detected ten times or more. This chain uses TRBV19 with TRBJ1-1; D gene uncertain. Trimming cost V 3 bases and J 8 bases, with 13 bases left between them. Germline CDR1 reads LNHDA; CDR2 reads SQIVND (reference sequence). There are 13 residues in the CDR3. The CDR3 protein is CASSMTEVTEAFF. The CDR3 nucleotides are TGTGCCAGTAGTATGACGGAGGTTACCGAAGCTTTCTTT.

At least ten counts were recorded for this clonotype. The chain is built from TRBV29-1 and TRBJ2-7, with a tentative D call TRBD2 (6 bases). The CDR3 runs 14 residues. Trimming took 4 bases from V and 5 from J, leaving 18 bases between them. The germline CDR1 and CDR2 sequences are SQVTM and ANQGSEA. CDR3 coding DNA: TGCAGCGTTGGTGGGACTCCCTTTGGGGACGAGCAGTACTTC. Amino acids: CSVGGTPFGDEQYF.

The genes are TRBV4-1 and TRBJ2-1; 7 bases line up with TRBD2. With V trimmed by 0 bases and J by 5 bases, 7 bases remained unmatched. Germline CDR1 is MGHRA and CDR2 is YSYEKL. This CDR3 region has 16 residues. The CDR3: CASSQDRGGADNEQFF. CDR3 DNA: TGCGCCAGCAGCCAAGACCGCGGGGGAGCCGACAATGAGCAGTTCTTC.

The chain is built from TRBV18 and TRBJ1-2; D unresolved. Trimming took off 6 bases at V and 7 bases at J, with 12 bases between the two ends. CDR3 length: 12 amino acids. Germline assignment: CDR1 KGHSH and CDR2 LQKENI. In nucleotides, the CDR3 is TGTGCCAGCTCCCCGCCCTTTGGTGGCTACACCTTC. Amino acids: CASSPPFGGYTF.

CDR3 nucleotides: TGTGCCAGCAGTCGATCGGGGAATATACATGGCTACACCTTC. The encoded protein is CASSRSGNIHGYTF. This chain uses TRBV6-1 with TRBJ1-2; the D is unclear. The germline V gene has CDR1 MNHNS and CDR2 SASEGT. Trimming shortened V by 5 bases and J by 6 bases, and 16 bases separated the two germline ends. The CDR3 covers 14 residues.

The rearrangement joins TRBV19 to TRBJ1-1; TRBD1 aligns across 8 bases. The CDR3 spans 14 residues. Trimming took 3 bases from V and 3 from J; bases not matched to a gene: 3. Per the germline V gene, CDR1 is LNHDA and CDR2 is SQIVND (reference sequence). The CDR3 DNA follows: TGTGCCAGTAGTATTACAGGGGGGGACACTGAAGCTTTCTTT. It encodes CASSITGGDTEAFF.

In regard to this clonotype: One base separates it from a far larger clone, so it is likely a read error. This sequence joins TRBV12-3 or TRBV12-4 and TRBJ2-7; a weak D match, TRBD2 (5 bases). V lost 6 bases to trimming and J lost 2 bases, with 14 bases between them. There are 14 residues in the CDR3. The DNA for the CDR3 is TGTGCCAGCAGGCGGACGGGGAGCCCCTACGAGCAGTACTTC. As protein: CASRRTGSPYEQYF.

This clonotype was counted a few times. This chain links TRBV11-1 with TRBJ2-1; 13 bases are a match to TRBD2. Looked up from germline, CDR1 is SGHAT and CDR2 is FQDESV (reference sequence). V lost 4 bases, J lost 7 bases, and 7 bases stayed unmatched. The CDR3 is 16 amino acids. The CDR3 DNA follows: TGTGCCAGCAGCTCGGGACTAGCGGGGTCAGGGAATGAGCAGTTCTTC. Translating gives CASSSGLAGSGNEQFF.

In this sample, this clonotype turned up many times. This chain connects TRBV20-1 to TRBJ2-7, with a tentative D call TRBD2 (5 bases). Germline V gene data show CDR1 as DFQATT and CDR2 as SNEGSKA (reference sequence). The CDR3 consists of 13 residues. Deletions cut 1 base from V and 3 bases from J, with 10 bases between. As DNA, the CDR3 is TGCAGTGCTAGAGTGTACGGGATCTACGAGCAGTACTTC. It is translated as CSARVYGIYEQYF.

This clonotype showed up many times. The chain combines TRBV9 with TRBJ2-1, with 7 bases that match TRBD2. V lost 3 bases and J lost 4; bases outside the gene matches: 1. This CDR3 is 13 amino acids long. From germline, CDR1 is SGDLS and CDR2 YYNGEE. The CDR3 DNA reads as TGTGCCAGCAGCGGGACTAGTTACAATGAGCAGTTCTTC. Its protein product is CASSGTSYNEQFF.

The J gene is TRBJ1-4, the V gene TRBV4-2, with 12 bases lining up with TRBD1. J gave up 7 bases and V 3 bases, and 18 bases lay outside the gene matches. The CDR3 contains 20 residues. Germline lookup yields CDR1 LGHNA and CDR2 YNFKEQ. The CDR3 nucleotides read TGTGCCAGCAGCCACCTCGGGACAGGGGGCGAGTGGTTGGTGCGTGAAAAACTGTTTTTT. Translating it yields CASSHLGTGGEWLVREKLFF.

In this sample, this clonotype turned up a few times. CDR3 sequence (DNA): TGTGCCAGCAGCCGAGGACAGGACGCCCCTGGAAACACCATATATTTT. It specifies CASSRGQDAPGNTIYF. The chain has TRBV3-1 and TRBJ1-3, with 7 nucleotides matching TRBD1. From germline, CDR1 is LGHDT and CDR2 YNNKEL (reference sequence). V lost 4 bases to trimming and J lost 2 bases; unmatched junction nucleotides: 8. The CDR3 sequence is 16 residues long.

Ten or more counts support this clonotype. The chain uses TRBV5-1 and TRBJ2-7; 9 nucleotides agree with TRBD2. This CDR3 is 16 amino acids long. CDR1 and CDR2 from the germline V gene are SGHRS and YFSETQ. V was clipped by 1 base and J by 3 bases; unmatched bases: 8. The CDR3 nucleotides are TGCGCCAGCAGCTTGAGTGGTAGCGGGAGTTACTACGAGCAGTACTTC. Translating gives CASSLSGSGSYYEQYF.